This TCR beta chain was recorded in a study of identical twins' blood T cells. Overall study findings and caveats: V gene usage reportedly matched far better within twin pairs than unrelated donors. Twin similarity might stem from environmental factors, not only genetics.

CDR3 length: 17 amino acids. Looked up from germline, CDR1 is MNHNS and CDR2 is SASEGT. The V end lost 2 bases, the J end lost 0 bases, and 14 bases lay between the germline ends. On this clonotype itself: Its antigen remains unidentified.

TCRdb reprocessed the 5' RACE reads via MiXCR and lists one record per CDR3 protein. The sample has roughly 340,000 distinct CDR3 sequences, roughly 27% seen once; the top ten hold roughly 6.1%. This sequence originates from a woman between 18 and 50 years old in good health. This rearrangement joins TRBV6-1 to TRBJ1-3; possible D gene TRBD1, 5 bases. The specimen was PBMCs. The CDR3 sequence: CASSEPLGLFSGNTIYF. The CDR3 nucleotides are TGTGCCAGCAGTGAACCCTTGGGGCTGTTCTCTGGAAACACCATATATTTT.